One and the same sample provided the 3 T cell receptor beta chains below, sequenced in a study of T cells in Graves' hyperthyroidism and ophthalmopathy. TCR beta CDR3 sequences were amplified from RNA transcripts. The HTBI primer set was used in a first-round RT-PCR of the TCR CDR3. MiXCR was run by TCRdb on the multiplex PCR reads, yielding one entry per CDR3 protein. Of approximately 420,000 distinct CDR3 sequences in the sample, around 14% were seen once. Input material: blood. The receptors shown here come from a woman aged 25 to 45 with Graves' hyperthyroidism.

The genes are TRBV28 and TRBJ1-2; no definite D call. CDR1 and CDR2 from the germline V gene are MDHEN and SYDVKM. Trimming stripped 10 bases from V and 0 bases from J, with 6 bases between. This CDR3 has 11 residues. The CDR3 is CATDSNYGYTF. DNA for the CDR3: TGTGCCACCGACTCTAACTATGGCTACACCTTC.

At least ten counts were recorded for this clonotype. The chain uses TRBV27 and TRBJ2-7; tentatively, D is TRBD1 or TRBD2 (5 bases each). CDR1 and CDR2 from the germline V gene are MNHEY and SMNVEV (reference sequence). The CDR3 length is 15 residues. The ends were cut back, 2 bases at V and 2 bases at J, with 13 bases in the middle. This CDR3 is CASSLRGSLPYEQYF. The CDR3 region has the DNA TGTGCCAGCAGTTTACGGGGCTCCCTCCCCTACGAGCAGTACTTC.

The chain uses TRBV10-3 and TRBJ2-6; tentatively, D is TRBD2 (5 bases). Germline CDR1 reads ENHRY; CDR2 reads SYGVKD. With 4 bases removed from V and 2 bases from J, the gap between germline ends came to 12 bases. The CDR3 has 16 amino acids. In DNA, the CDR3 is TGTGCCATCAGTGTTCTAAGAGGGACTGGGGCCAACGTCCTGACTTTC. Its protein product is CAISVLRGTGANVLTF.